The sequence of this T cell receptor beta chain was determined in a study of OX40 agonist ivuxolimab in advanced cancers. As for the study in general: Patients receiving dose escalation had hepatocellular carcinoma, melanoma, renal cell or head and neck cancer. The eligibility criteria allowed prior anti-PD-1, anti-PD-L1 or anti-CTLA-4 therapy, and approximately 42% had some.

In the case of this clone: What it binds is not known.

The assay was immunoSEQ multiplex PCR, and TCRdb's table has in-frame clones only and misses some. Of tens of thousands of clones detected, around 83% appear once; the ten largest clones hold roughly 25%. V gave up 8 bases and J gave up 0 bases, with 10 bases separating them. This CDR3 comprises 13 residues. Per the germline V gene, CDR1 is MNHNS and CDR2 is SASEGT. Study-wide findings and caveats: Antigen targets of the expanded peripheral T cells went undetermined.

This material consisted of CD4+ or CD8+ T cells sorted from blood, taken in a trial of the OX40 agonist ivuxolimab. This sequence originates from an adult with an advanced solid tumor such as melanoma, head and neck, liver or kidney cancer. The chain joins TRBV6-1 to TRBJ1-2; no clear D gene. CDR3 loop: CASHTRTNYGYTF. In nucleotides, the CDR3 is TGTGCCAGCCACACACGGACTAACTATGGCTACACCTTC.